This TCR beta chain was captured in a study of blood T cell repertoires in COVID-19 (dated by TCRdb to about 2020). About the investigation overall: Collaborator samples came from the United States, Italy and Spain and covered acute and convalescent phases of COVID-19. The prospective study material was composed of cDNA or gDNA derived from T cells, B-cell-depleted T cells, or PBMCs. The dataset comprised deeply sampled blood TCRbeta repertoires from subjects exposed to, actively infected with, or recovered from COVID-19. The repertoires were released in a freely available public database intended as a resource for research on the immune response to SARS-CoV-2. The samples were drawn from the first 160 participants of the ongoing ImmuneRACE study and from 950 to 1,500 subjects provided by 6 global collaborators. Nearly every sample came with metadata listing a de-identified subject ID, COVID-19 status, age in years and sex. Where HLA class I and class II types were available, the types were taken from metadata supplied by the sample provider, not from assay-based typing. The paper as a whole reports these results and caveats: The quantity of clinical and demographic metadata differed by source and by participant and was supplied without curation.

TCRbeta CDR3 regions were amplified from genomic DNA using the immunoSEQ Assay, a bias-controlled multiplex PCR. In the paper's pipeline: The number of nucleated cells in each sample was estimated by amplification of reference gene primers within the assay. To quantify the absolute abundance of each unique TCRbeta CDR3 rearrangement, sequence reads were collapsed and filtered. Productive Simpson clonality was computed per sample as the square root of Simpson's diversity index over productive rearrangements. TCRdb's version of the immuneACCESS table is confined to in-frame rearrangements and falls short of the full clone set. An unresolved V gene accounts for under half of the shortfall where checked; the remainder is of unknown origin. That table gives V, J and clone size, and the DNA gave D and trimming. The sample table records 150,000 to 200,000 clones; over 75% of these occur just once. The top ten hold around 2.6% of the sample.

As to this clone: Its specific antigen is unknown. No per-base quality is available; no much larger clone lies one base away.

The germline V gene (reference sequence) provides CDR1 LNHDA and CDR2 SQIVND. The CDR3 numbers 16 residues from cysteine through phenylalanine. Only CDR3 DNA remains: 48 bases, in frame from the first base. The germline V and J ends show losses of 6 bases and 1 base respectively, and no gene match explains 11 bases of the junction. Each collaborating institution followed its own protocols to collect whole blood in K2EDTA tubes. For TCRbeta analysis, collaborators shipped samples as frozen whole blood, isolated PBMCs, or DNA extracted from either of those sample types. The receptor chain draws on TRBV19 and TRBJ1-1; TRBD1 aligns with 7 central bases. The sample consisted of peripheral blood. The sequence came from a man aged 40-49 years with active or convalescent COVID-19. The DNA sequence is TGTGCCAGTAGGAGGACAGGCTTCGGTGGGAACACTGAAGCTTTCTTT. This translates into CASRRTGFGGNTEAFF.